This TCR beta chain was profiled in a study of blood T cell repertoires in COVID-19. Donors of Cohort 3 who recovered were those that had two negative PCRs, clearance, or symptom resolution. Per germline, CDR1 MNHEY and CDR2 SVGEGT. The V end lost 3 bases, the J end lost 4 bases, and 9 bases lay between the germline ends. CDR3 length: 13 amino acids. Only in-frame clones appear in the TCRdb table, and some are missing; sequencing was by immunoSEQ multiplex PCR. The sample comprises 290,000 or so clones, about nine tenths of which are singletons, and 0.9% to 1.2% rests with the top ten. This chain links TRBV6-2 or TRBV6-3 with TRBJ2-5; the D is unclear. The TCR was taken from a woman younger than 45 who had recovered from COVID-19. Sequencing input: PBMCs or T cells enriched from blood (not recorded which). The CDR3: CASSYGQAETQYF. CDR3 coding DNA: TGTGCCAGCAGTTATGGGCAGGCAGAGACCCAGTACTTC.